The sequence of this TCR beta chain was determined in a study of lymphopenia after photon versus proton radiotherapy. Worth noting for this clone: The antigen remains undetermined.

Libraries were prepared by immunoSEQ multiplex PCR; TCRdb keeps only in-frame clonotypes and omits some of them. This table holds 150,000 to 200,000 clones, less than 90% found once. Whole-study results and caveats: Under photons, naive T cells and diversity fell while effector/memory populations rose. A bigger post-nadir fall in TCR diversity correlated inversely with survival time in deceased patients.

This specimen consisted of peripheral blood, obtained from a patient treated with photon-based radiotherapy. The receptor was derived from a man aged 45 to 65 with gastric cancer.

CDR3 DNA sequence: TGTGCCTGGAGTCGGGATCGGAGCAATCAGCCCCAGCATTTT. Amino acid sequence: CAWSRDRSNQPQHF. J is TRBJ1-5 and V is TRBV30; D is unclear. Trimming shortened V by 2 bases and J by 1 base, and 9 bases separated the two germline ends. Germline V gene sequence: CDR1 GTSNPN, CDR2 SVGIG (reference sequence). This CDR3 region has 14 residues.